Sequencing of this T cell receptor (beta chain) was carried out in a study of T cell clusters in autoimmune cytopenias (dated by TCRdb to between 2019 and 2020). Regarding the complete study: The median TRB sequencing depth was more than 40,000 reads per sample, and the median number of distinct TRB clonotypes was about 2,400 per sample. The goal of the study was to find out whether patients with autoimmune cytopenia have a disease-specific immune repertoire signature that could be used as a blood-based biomarker. In autoimmune cytopenia patients, peripheral blood TRB and IGH repertoires were sequenced during active disease and over treatment follow-up, together with healthy, CLL and autoimmune hepatitis controls. General study outcomes and caveats: The cluster-lack signature was not seen for secondary cytopenia versus CLL, apparently masked by the dominant lymphoma-associated repertoire. Shifts in the TRB repertoire, including less even repertoires in secondary cytopenia and CLL, were mostly a reflection of lymphoma bias and not of autoimmunity. The GLIPH analysis suggested a lack of physiological T cell clusters in primary autoimmune cytopenia patients, since roughly 49 clusters were exclusive to healthy donors whereas more than 15 were exclusive to patients. Compared with active autoimmune hepatitis patients, healthy donors had almost three times as many exclusive TRB clusters, a finding consistent with an autoimmunity-wide signature. The T cell clusters were defined in silico only, and their functional role remained to be validated experimentally.

No count is recorded, but by frequency this clonotype is medium-sized (0.01 to 0.1%). Its specific antigen is unknown. The CDR1 and CDR2 encoded by the germline V gene (reference sequence) are MNHEY and SMNVEV. From its cysteine to its phenylalanine, the CDR3 spans 15 amino acids. No DNA accompanies this entry. TRB rearrangements were amplified by multiplex PCR using a touch-down protocol with TRB-A and TRB-B primer pools mixed in one tube. Illumina adapters and sample indices were attached to the amplicons through two consecutive PCR reactions using Phusion HS II polymerase. Amplicons were gel-purified with the NucleoSpin Gel and PCR Clean-up kit, then quantified by Qubit and quality-checked on an Agilent 2100 Bioanalyzer. Sequencing of the libraries was performed on an Illumina MiSeq with 600-cycle, single-indexed, paired-end runs. The authors' pipeline ran thus. Alignment and assembly of TRB reads were performed with MiXCR version 2.1.12 and the default MiXCR reference library. A clone was defined by each unique CDR3 nucleotide sequence, and analysis was restricted to productive sequences with at least two reads. Alpha-parameterized diversity profiles (alpha 0 to 5), including the Shannon (alpha 1) and Simpson (alpha 2) indices, were computed with an R script to assess repertoire diversity. The tcR package was used to compute combinatorial TRB VJ usage, and cohorts were compared on this usage by principal component analysis with ade4. Using GLIPH, TCRbeta CDR3s were clustered on pairs of cohorts matched for age and read depth, and a Wilcoxon test was used to compare cluster frequencies. TCRdb reprocessed the reads and assigns one entry to each CDR3 protein sequence, leaving out DNA. TCRdb's processing, not the authors', yielded these V and J calls. This sample's listing comprises fewer than 7,500 distinct CDR3 sequences. 4.9% of the sample rests with the top ten.

Each sample's TRB amplification started from roughly 270 ng of peripheral blood genomic DNA, which corresponds to approximately 36,000 genome equivalents. The sequence was obtained from a human donor with an autoimmune cytopenia or autoimmune hepatitis (not recorded which). The V and J genes are TRBV27 and TRBJ1-5. Sequences were obtained from peripheral blood. For the CDR3, the sequence is CASRPLGRRDQPQHF.